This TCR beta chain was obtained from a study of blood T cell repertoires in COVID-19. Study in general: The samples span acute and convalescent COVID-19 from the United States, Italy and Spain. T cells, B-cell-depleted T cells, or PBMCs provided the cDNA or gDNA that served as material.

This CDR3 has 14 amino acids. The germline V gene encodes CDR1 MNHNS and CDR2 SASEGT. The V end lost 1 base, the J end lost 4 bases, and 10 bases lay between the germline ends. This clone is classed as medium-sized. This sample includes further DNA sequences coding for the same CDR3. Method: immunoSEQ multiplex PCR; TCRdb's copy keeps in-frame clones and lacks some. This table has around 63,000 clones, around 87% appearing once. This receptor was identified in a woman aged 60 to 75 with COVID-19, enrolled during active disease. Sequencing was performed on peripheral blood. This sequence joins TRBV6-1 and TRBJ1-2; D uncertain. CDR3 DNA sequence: TGTGCCAGCAGTGAAGACGGTACCTTCTATGGCTACACCTTC. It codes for CASSEDGTFYGYTF.